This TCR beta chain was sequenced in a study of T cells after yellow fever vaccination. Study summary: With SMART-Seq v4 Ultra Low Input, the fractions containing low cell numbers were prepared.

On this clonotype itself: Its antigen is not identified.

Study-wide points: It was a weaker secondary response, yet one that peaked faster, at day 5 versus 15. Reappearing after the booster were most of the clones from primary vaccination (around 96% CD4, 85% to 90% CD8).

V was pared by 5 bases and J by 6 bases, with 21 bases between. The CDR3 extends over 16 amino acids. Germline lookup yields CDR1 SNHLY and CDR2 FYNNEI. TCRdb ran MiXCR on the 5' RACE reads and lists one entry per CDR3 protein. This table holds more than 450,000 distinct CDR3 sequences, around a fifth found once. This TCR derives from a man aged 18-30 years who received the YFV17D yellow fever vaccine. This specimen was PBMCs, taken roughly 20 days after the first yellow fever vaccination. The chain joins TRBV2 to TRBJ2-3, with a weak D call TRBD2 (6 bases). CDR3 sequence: CASSRPDYGSLDTQYF. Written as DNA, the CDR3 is TGTGCCAGCAGTCGGCCGGACTACGGGTCCTTGGATACGCAGTATTTT.